This T cell receptor beta chain was captured in a study of regulatory T cells in long-lasting Graves disease. Time point denoted: newly diagnosed GD, antithyroid drugs for less than 3 months. RNA isolated from PBMCs was used to make the TCR library. Relying on iRepertoire HTBI primers and Arm-PCR of CDR3 regions, the team built TCR beta libraries. TCRdb itself ran the multiplex PCR reads through MiXCR, one entry per CDR3 protein. This table holds 450,000 to 600,000 distinct CDR3 sequences, about 14% found once. The germline V and J ends were trimmed by 5 bases and 5 bases, with 8 bases remaining between them. CDR3 length: 12 residues. The germline V gene encodes CDR1 KGHDR and CDR2 SFDVKD. This same sample was also taken into another study, of T cells in Graves' hyperthyroidism and ophthalmopathy. This second study says: Used for diagnoses were clinical symptoms, serum thyroxine and TRAb, thyroid ultrasound and orbital computed tomography.

The chain carries TRBV24-1 and TRBJ1-2; a possible D gene is TRBD1 (5 bases). Material: peripheral blood mononuclear cells (PBMCs), obtained at new diagnosis, from a patient treated with antithyroid drugs. This clonotype originated in a man aged 25-40 years with Graves disease. As DNA, the CDR3 is TGTGCCACCAGTGGTGGGGGTTATGGCTACACCTTC. As protein: CATSGGGYGYTF.